This T cell receptor beta chain was recorded in a study of T-cell reconstitution after alpha-beta-depleted transplantation in children. This sample's TCRbeta library carried unique molecular identifier barcodes. One entry per CDR3 protein, called by TCRdb with MiXCR from the PCR reads. Of some 520,000 distinct CDR3 sequences listed, 30% to 35% are singletons. Germline loops: CDR1 LGHNA, CDR2 YSLEER. The CDR3 runs to 16 residues. Unmatched junction bases numbered 10, after V lost 4 bases and J lost 4 bases. This clonotype was seen a few times. The sequence came from a human donor who donated a stem cell graft to a child with aplastic anemia. Sample: PBMCs from the stem cell graft donor, taken from the stem cell graft. The J gene is TRBJ2-1, the V gene TRBV4-3; the match to TRBD2 covers 7 bases. CDR3 bases: TGCGCCAGCAGCCTTAGCGGGCCGGAAACTTACAATGAGCAGTTCTTC. Translating it yields CASSLSGPETYNEQFF.